This T cell receptor (beta chain) stems from a study of cytomegalovirus exposure and HLA in healthy donors. Study-wide findings and caveats: Several top significant clusters appeared, in a later analysis, to be linked to common viral pathogens.

This clone was picked up one time. Its antigen is unidentified. The PCR was carried out with 60 Vbeta primers and 13 Jbeta primers. The assay was immunoSEQ multiplex PCR, and TCRdb's table has in-frame clones only and misses some. This table holds roughly 120,000 clones, about four fifths found once. V shed 2 bases and J shed 4 bases, with 10 bases lying between them. This CDR3 comprises 14 residues. Germline assignment: CDR1 SGHTA and CDR2 FQGNSA. The receptor was isolated from a woman between 25 and 40 years old in good health and CMV-seronegative. Material for sequencing was PBMCs. The rearrangement links TRBV7-2 to TRBJ2-3; D might be TRBD2 (6 bases). The CDR3 nucleotides are TGTGCCAGCAGCTTATATCCGGGAGCAGATACGCAGTATTTT. Translation gives CASSLYPGADTQYF.